A selection of T cell receptor beta chains follows, all from one sample in a study of cytomegalovirus exposure and HLA in healthy donors. Libraries were prepared by immunoSEQ multiplex PCR; TCRdb keeps only in-frame clonotypes and omits some of them. The sample lists more than 100,000 clones, 80% occurring once. Sequencing was carried out using PBMCs. The receptors were gathered from a man in his forties in good health and CMV-seronegative. Both conserved end residues are part of each CDR3. A D gene is named only where the DNA matches it firmly. Clone size appears in some rows only: once, few, many, or a class for an expanded clone.

d_gene: -; j_gene: TRBJ1-1; abundance: -; v_gene: TRBV30; CDR3nt: TGTGCCTGGAGTGTTCTGGGGGCGAACACTGAAGCTTTCTTT; CDR3aa: CAWSVLGANTEAFF
d_gene: -; j_gene: TRBJ1-4; abundance: -; v_gene: TRBV30; CDR3nt: TGTGCCTGGGGGCGGGGGCCCCTTAAGGAGGAAAAACTGTTTTTT; CDR3aa: CAWGRGPLKEEKLFF
d_gene: -; j_gene: TRBJ2-5; abundance: -; v_gene: TRBV5-4; CDR3nt: TGTGCCAGCAGCTTGGGATCCGGGGGAGAGACCCAGTACTTC; CDR3aa: CASSLGSGGETQYF
d_gene: TRBD1; j_gene: TRBJ2-3; abundance: -; v_gene: TRBV28; CDR3nt: TGTGCCAGCAGTTTCGGGACAGCCCTGCGGACTTCCTCAGATACGCAGTATTTT; CDR3aa: CASSFGTALRTSSDTQYF
d_gene: -; j_gene: TRBJ2-2; abundance: -; v_gene: TRBV5-1; CDR3nt: TGCGCCAGCAGCTTGGTTCCGGGACTTAACACCGGGGAGCTGTTTTTT; CDR3aa: CASSLVPGLNTGELFF
d_gene: -; j_gene: TRBJ1-1; abundance: -; v_gene: TRBV10-1; CDR3nt: TGCGCCAGCAGTGCCAACACGAACACTGAAGCTTTCTTT; CDR3aa: CASSANTNTEAFF
d_gene: -; j_gene: TRBJ2-7; abundance: few; v_gene: TRBV7-9; CDR3nt: TGTGCCAGCAGCTTAGTTGCAGGATCAAGCTCCTACGAGCAGTACTTC; CDR3aa: CASSLVAGSSSYEQYF
d_gene: TRBD2; j_gene: TRBJ2-7; abundance: once; v_gene: TRBV6-1; CDR3nt: TGTGCCAGCAGTGAAGCTGAGACTAGCGGGGGGCTCTACGAGCAGTACTTC; CDR3aa: CASSEAETSGGLYEQYF
d_gene: -; j_gene: TRBJ2-3; abundance: -; v_gene: TRBV11-3; CDR3nt: TGTGCCAGCAGCGGGCTTTCCGATACGCAGTATTTT; CDR3aa: CASSGLSDTQYF
d_gene: -; j_gene: TRBJ1-1; abundance: -; v_gene: TRBV27; CDR3nt: TGTGCCAGCAGTTTATGGGCGGGGAACACTGAAGCTTTCTTT; CDR3aa: CASSLWAGNTEAFF
d_gene: -; j_gene: TRBJ2-2; abundance: -; v_gene: TRBV7-3; CDR3nt: TGTGCCAGCAGCTTAGCCCACGACACGAACACCGGGGAGCTGTTTTTT; CDR3aa: CASSLAHDTNTGELFF
d_gene: TRBD1; j_gene: TRBJ2-7; abundance: -; v_gene: TRBV27; CDR3nt: TGTGCCAGCGGACAGGGCGCCGGGGACGAGCAGTACTTC; CDR3aa: CASGQGAGDEQYF
d_gene: TRBD2; j_gene: TRBJ2-5; abundance: -; v_gene: TRBV7-2; CDR3nt: TGTGCCAGCGGCGGGGGGGCCGGAGAGACCCAGTACTTC; CDR3aa: CASGGGAGETQYF
d_gene: TRBD1; j_gene: TRBJ1-5; abundance: -; v_gene: TRBV28; CDR3nt: TGTGCCAGCAAGAGACAGGGGGCGAGCAATCAGCCCCAGCATTTT; CDR3aa: CASKRQGASNQPQHF
d_gene: -; j_gene: TRBJ1-1; abundance: -; v_gene: TRBV2; CDR3nt: TGTGCCAGCAGCCCAGAAGGTGGGGGAGGGCACACTGAAGCTTTCTTT; CDR3aa: CASSPEGGGGHTEAFF
d_gene: -; j_gene: TRBJ2-7; abundance: -; v_gene: TRBV7-9; CDR3nt: TGTGCCAGCAGCCCCATGACTAACTACGAGCAGTACTTC; CDR3aa: CASSPMTNYEQYF
d_gene: -; j_gene: TRBJ1-5; abundance: -; v_gene: TRBV18; CDR3nt: TGTGCCAGCTCACCCGGAGCCTTCAATCAGCCCCAGCATTTT; CDR3aa: CASSPGAFNQPQHF
d_gene: TRBD2; j_gene: TRBJ2-3; abundance: -; v_gene: TRBV30; CDR3nt: TGTGCCTGGAGTGTTTCATCCCAGCCGGGACTAGCCATTTCAGATACGCAGTATTTT; CDR3aa: CAWSVSSQPGLAISDTQYF
d_gene: -; j_gene: TRBJ1-1; abundance: once; v_gene: TRBV2; CDR3nt: TGTGCCAGCAGCAACAGGGTGAACACTGAAGCTTTCTTT; CDR3aa: CASSNRVNTEAFF
d_gene: -; j_gene: TRBJ1-3; abundance: few; v_gene: TRBV6-5; CDR3nt: TGTGCCAGCAGTGCCATCGGGGTCCAAGGCACCATATATTTT; CDR3aa: CASSAIGVQGTIYF
d_gene: -; j_gene: TRBJ2-2; abundance: -; v_gene: TRBV29-1; CDR3nt: TGCAGCGTTGGAGTAGTCACCGGGGAGCTGTTTTTT; CDR3aa: CSVGVVTGELFF
d_gene: -; j_gene: TRBJ1-4; abundance: -; v_gene: TRBV5-1; CDR3nt: TGCGCCAGCAACAACTTGGGAGTTAATGAAAAACTGTTTTTT; CDR3aa: CASNNLGVNEKLFF
d_gene: TRBD2; j_gene: TRBJ2-7; abundance: -; v_gene: TRBV7-8; CDR3nt: TGTGCCAGCAGCTTAGCCCCCCCGGCTAGCGGGAGTGGGTACGAGCAGTACTTC; CDR3aa: CASSLAPPASGSGYEQYF
d_gene: TRBD2; j_gene: TRBJ2-7; abundance: -; v_gene: TRBV5-4; CDR3nt: TGTGCCAGCAGCTCCCTAGCGGGGGTGTCCTACGAGCAGTACTTC; CDR3aa: CASSSLAGVSYEQYF
d_gene: -; j_gene: TRBJ2-2; abundance: -; v_gene: TRBV9; CDR3nt: TGTGCCAGCCCAGGCCTCCGGGGGGCCGGCGGGGAGCTGTTTTTT; CDR3aa: CASPGLRGAGGELFF
d_gene: TRBD1; j_gene: TRBJ2-5; abundance: -; v_gene: TRBV19; CDR3nt: TGTGCCAGTAGTCGGACAGGGGTTCGAGAGACCCAGTACTTC; CDR3aa: CASSRTGVRETQYF
d_gene: TRBD2; j_gene: TRBJ2-3; abundance: once; v_gene: TRBV5-4; CDR3nt: TGTGCCAGCAGCTTGGAGTTAGCGGGAGGAGATACGCAGTATTTT; CDR3aa: CASSLELAGGDTQYF
d_gene: TRBD1; j_gene: TRBJ2-7; abundance: -; v_gene: TRBV7-9; CDR3nt: TGTGCCAGCAGCTTCGGGACAGGGATTCCCGAGCAGTACTTC; CDR3aa: CASSFGTGIPEQYF
d_gene: TRBD2; j_gene: TRBJ2-3; abundance: -; v_gene: TRBV29-1; CDR3nt: TGCAGCGTTGAACCCAAAAGGGGGCTAGCGGGGGGGGCGCAGTATTTT; CDR3aa: CSVEPKRGLAGGAQYF
d_gene: TRBD1; j_gene: TRBJ1-2; abundance: once; v_gene: TRBV5-8; CDR3nt: TGTGCCAGCAGCTTGACAGGGGTCTATGGCTACACCTTC; CDR3aa: CASSLTGVYGYTF
d_gene: TRBD1; j_gene: TRBJ1-5; abundance: -; v_gene: TRBV28; CDR3nt: TGTGCCAGCAGCAAACAGGGGAGCAATCAGCCCCAGCATTTT; CDR3aa: CASSKQGSNQPQHF
d_gene: -; j_gene: TRBJ1-4; abundance: -; v_gene: TRBV11-2; CDR3nt: TGTGCCAGCAGCGCCATGGGGCACGATGAAAAACTGTTTTTT; CDR3aa: CASSAMGHDEKLFF
d_gene: -; j_gene: TRBJ1-2; abundance: -; v_gene: TRBV2; CDR3nt: TGTGCCAGCAGTGAAGAGGGGGGGCAGAACTATGGCTACACCTTC; CDR3aa: CASSEEGGQNYGYTF
d_gene: TRBD2; j_gene: TRBJ2-5; abundance: -; v_gene: TRBV7-2; CDR3nt: TGTGCCAGCAGCTTGGGACTAGCGGGAGGAGAGACCCAGTACTTC; CDR3aa: CASSLGLAGGETQYF
d_gene: -; j_gene: TRBJ2-5; abundance: -; v_gene: TRBV27; CDR3nt: TGTGCCAGCAGTTTTTATGGCGGAGGGTTGGAGACCCAGTACTTC; CDR3aa: CASSFYGGGLETQYF
d_gene: -; j_gene: TRBJ1-1; abundance: few; v_gene: TRBV10-3; CDR3nt: TGTGCCATCAGCGCGGTTAAACAGAACACTGAAGCTTTCTTT; CDR3aa: CAISAVKQNTEAFF
d_gene: TRBD1; j_gene: TRBJ2-7; abundance: -; v_gene: TRBV5-1; CDR3nt: TGCGCCAGCAGCATCCAGGGGGACACCTACGAGCAGTACTTC; CDR3aa: CASSIQGDTYEQYF
d_gene: TRBD2; j_gene: TRBJ2-5; abundance: few; v_gene: TRBV10-3; CDR3nt: TGTGCCATCAGTACGAGAGCGGGGCAAGAGACCCAGTACTTC; CDR3aa: CAISTRAGQETQYF
d_gene: -; j_gene: TRBJ1-1; abundance: once; v_gene: TRBV7-3; CDR3nt: TGTGCCAGCAGCTTAACGGGACTGGGGGACACTGAAGCTTTCTTT; CDR3aa: CASSLTGLGDTEAFF
d_gene: TRBD1; j_gene: TRBJ1-1; abundance: -; v_gene: TRBV18; CDR3nt: TGTGCCAGCTCACCTGCCGCCGGGGCAGGGGGGACTGAAGCTTTCTTT; CDR3aa: CASSPAAGAGGTEAFF